The T cell receptor (beta chain) described here comes from a study of blood T cell repertoires in COVID-19. Study as a whole: The United States, Italy and Spain supplied acute and convalescent COVID-19 samples. The cDNA or gDNA used as material had been derived from T cells, B-cell-depleted T cells, or PBMCs.

In the case of this clone: The identical CDR3 is also encoded by other nucleotide sequences in the sample.

Trimming shortened V by 3 bases and J by 0 bases, and 6 bases separated the two germline ends. CDR3 length: 15 residues. CDR1 is MNHNS and CDR2 is SASEGT in the germline V gene. In the study's own analysis: How many nucleated cells were present was estimated from reference gene primer amplification. The method was immunoSEQ multiplex PCR; TCRdb's version includes in-frame clones alone and lacks a portion of them. The V and J calls and the clone size are those of that table, but D and trimming were determined from the DNA. This sample has approximately 300,000 clones, with roughly 89% found just once.

J is TRBJ1-6 and V is TRBV6-1; D gene ambiguous. This TCR derives from a man aged 35 to 55 with acute or convalescent COVID-19. The source material was peripheral blood. In nucleotides, the CDR3 is TGTGCCAGCAGTGAGGGCAGCTCCTATAATTCACCCCTCCACTTT. Translation: CASSEGSSYNSPLHF.